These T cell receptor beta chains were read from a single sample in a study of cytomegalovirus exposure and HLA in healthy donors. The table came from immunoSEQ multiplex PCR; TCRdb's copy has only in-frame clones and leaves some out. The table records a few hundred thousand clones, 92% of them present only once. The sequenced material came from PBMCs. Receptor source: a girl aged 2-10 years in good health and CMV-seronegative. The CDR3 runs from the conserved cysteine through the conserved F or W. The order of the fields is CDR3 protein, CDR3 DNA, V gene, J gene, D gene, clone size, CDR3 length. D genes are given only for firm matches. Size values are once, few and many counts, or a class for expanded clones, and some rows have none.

CDR3: CASSPRQGQPQHF
DNA: TGTGCCAGCAGTCCCCGACAGGGTCAGCCCCAGCATTTT
V: TRBV5-8
J: TRBJ1-5
D: TRBD1
size: -
length: 13

CDR3: CASGLAGGGETQYF
DNA: TGCGCCAGTGGACTAGCGGGAGGGGGGGAGACCCAGTACTTC
V: TRBV5-1
J: TRBJ2-5
D: TRBD2
size: -
length: 14

CDR3: CAWSTAGNTIYF
DNA: TGTGCCTGGAGTACGGCTGGAAACACCATATATTTT
V: TRBV30
J: TRBJ1-3
D: -
size: -
length: 12

CDR3: CASGGATEAFF
DNA: TGTGCCAGCGGGGGGGCCACTGAAGCTTTCTTT
V: TRBV25-1
J: TRBJ1-1
D: -
size: -
length: 11

CDR3: CASSLTGGASNEKLFF
DNA: TGTGCCAGCAGCTTAACAGGGGGCGCGTCTAATGAAAAACTGTTTTTT
V: TRBV5-5
J: TRBJ1-4
D: TRBD1
size: -
length: 16

CDR3: CASSPSGAETQYF
DNA: TGTGCCAGCTCACCATCCGGAGCGGAGACCCAGTACTTC
V: TRBV18
J: TRBJ2-5
D: -
size: -
length: 13

CDR3: CASSEGQPNEKLFF
DNA: TGTGCCAGCAGCGAGGGACAGCCTAATGAAAAACTGTTTTTT
V: TRBV5-6
J: TRBJ1-4
D: TRBD1
size: -
length: 14

CDR3: CASSLGWGQGGIQYF
DNA: TGTGCCAGTAGCTTAGGGTGGGGACAGGGGGGCATTCAGTACTTC
V: TRBV19
J: TRBJ2-4
D: TRBD1
size: -
length: 15

CDR3: CASSQGGGTTNEKLFF
DNA: TGCGCCAGCAGCCAAGGGGGAGGGACAACTAATGAAAAACTGTTTTTT
V: TRBV4-1
J: TRBJ1-4
D: -
size: -
length: 16

CDR3: CASSLPTGTLGEQYF
DNA: TGTGCCAGCAGCCTTCCGACAGGAACCCTAGGAGAGCAGTACTTC
V: TRBV5-4
J: TRBJ2-7
D: -
size: -
length: 15

CDR3: CSVAGQGAYEQYF
DNA: TGCAGCGTTGCCGGACAGGGGGCGTACGAGCAGTACTTC
V: TRBV29-1
J: TRBJ2-7
D: TRBD1
size: -
length: 13

CDR3: CASSFLTGTSSGANVLTF
DNA: TGTGCCAGCAGTTTTCTGACAGGGACTAGCTCTGGGGCCAACGTCCTGACTTTC
V: TRBV28
J: TRBJ2-6
D: -
size: -
length: 18

CDR3: CASSQPGQGTYGYTF
DNA: TGTGCCAGCAGCCAACCGGGACAGGGTACCTATGGCTACACCTTC
V: TRBV6-6
J: TRBJ1-2
D: TRBD1
size: -
length: 15

CDR3: CASSWRTRDRDTNEKLFF
DNA: TGTGCCAGCAGTTGGAGGACCCGGGACAGGGATACTAATGAAAAACTGTTTTTT
V: TRBV28
J: TRBJ1-4
D: TRBD1
size: once
length: 18

CDR3: CASSLAPGQGLGSNQPQHF
DNA: TGTGCCAGCAGCCTGGCCCCGGGACAGGGTCTAGGGAGCAATCAGCCCCAGCATTTT
V: TRBV7-8
J: TRBJ1-5
D: TRBD1
size: -
length: 19

CDR3: CASDRDRYYEQYF
DNA: TGTGCCAGCGACCGGGACAGGTACTACGAGCAGTACTTC
V: TRBV6-1
J: TRBJ2-7
D: TRBD1
size: once
length: 13

CDR3: CASSALAGGRRTDTQYF
DNA: TGTGCCAGCTCAGCACTAGCGGGGGGGCGTAGGACAGATACGCAGTATTTT
V: TRBV7-8
J: TRBJ2-3
D: TRBD2
size: -
length: 17

CDR3: CAFNSGSTDTQYF
DNA: TGTGCCTTCAACAGCGGTAGCACAGATACGCAGTATTTT
V: TRBV30
J: TRBJ2-3
D: -
size: -
length: 13

CDR3: CASSSLLEGARSPLHF
DNA: TGTGCCAGCAGCTCATTACTCGAGGGGGCAAGGTCACCCCTCCACTTT
V: TRBV5-8
J: TRBJ1-6
D: TRBD1
size: -
length: 16

CDR3: CASVETGVFHEQYF
DNA: TGTGCCTCAGTGGAAACAGGGGTGTTCCACGAGCAGTACTTC
V: TRBV30
J: TRBJ2-7
D: TRBD1
size: -
length: 14

CDR3: CASSYLNKQETQYF
DNA: TGTGCCAGCAGTTATCTCAACAAGCAAGAGACCCAGTACTTC
V: TRBV6-5
J: TRBJ2-5
D: -
size: -
length: 14

CDR3: CAWNGQGRTGELFF
DNA: TGTGCCTGGAACGGGCAGGGTCGGACCGGGGAGCTGTTTTTT
V: TRBV30
J: TRBJ2-2
D: -
size: -
length: 14

CDR3: CASSESFGMSSGNTIYF
DNA: TGCGCCAGCAGTGAGTCTTTCGGGATGAGCTCTGGAAACACCATATATTTT
V: TRBV10-2
J: TRBJ1-3
D: -
size: few
length: 17

CDR3: CASSLDRYEQYF
DNA: TGCGCCAGCAGCTTGGACAGGTACGAGCAGTACTTC
V: TRBV5-1
J: TRBJ2-7
D: -
size: -
length: 12

CDR3: CASQPGTGGNQPQHF
DNA: TGTGCCAGCCAGCCTGGGACAGGGGGCAACCAGCCCCAGCATTTT
V: TRBV19
J: TRBJ1-5
D: TRBD1
size: -
length: 15

CDR3: CASSGYRGNTEAFF
DNA: TGTGCCAGCAGTGGATACAGGGGTAACACTGAAGCTTTCTTT
V: TRBV6-6
J: TRBJ1-1
D: TRBD1
size: -
length: 14

CDR3: CASSPGTTLSYEQYF
DNA: TGTGCCAGCAGTCCCGGGACTACCTTATCCTACGAGCAGTACTTC
V: TRBV5-5
J: TRBJ2-7
D: TRBD2
size: -
length: 15

CDR3: CASYRDKNEQFF
DNA: TGTGCCAGCTACCGGGACAAGAATGAGCAGTTCTTC
V: TRBV2
J: TRBJ2-1
D: -
size: -
length: 12

CDR3: CASSLGGQWDTEAFF
DNA: TGTGCCAGCAGCTTGGGGGGCCAATGGGACACTGAAGCTTTCTTT
V: TRBV5-5
J: TRBJ1-1
D: -
size: -
length: 15

CDR3: CATSSRRVDQPQHF
DNA: TGTGCCACCAGCTCCCGGAGGGTAGATCAGCCCCAGCATTTT
V: TRBV15
J: TRBJ1-5
D: -
size: -
length: 14

CDR3: CASSILRQGIYEQYF
DNA: TGTGCCAGCAGCATATTGAGACAGGGAATCTACGAGCAGTACTTC
V: TRBV11-2
J: TRBJ2-7
D: TRBD1
size: once
length: 15

CDR3: CASSPPPNGDRDRADYEQYF
DNA: TGTGCCAGCAGTCCCCCCCCGAACGGGGACCGGGACAGGGCTGACTACGAGCAGTACTTC
V: TRBV27
J: TRBJ2-7
D: TRBD1
size: -
length: 20

CDR3: CASSLWRGAQETQYF
DNA: TGTGCCAGCAGCTTATGGCGGGGGGCCCAAGAGACCCAGTACTTC
V: TRBV7-2
J: TRBJ2-5
D: TRBD2
size: -
length: 15

CDR3: CASNSQGIVTEAFF
DNA: TGTGCCAGCAACTCACAGGGGATCGTTACTGAAGCTTTCTTT
V: TRBV6-1
J: TRBJ1-1
D: TRBD1
size: -
length: 14

CDR3: CASSEGGSGSAQQYF
DNA: TGTGCCAGCAGTGAAGGGGGTAGCGGGTCAGCGCAGCAGTACTTC
V: TRBV6-1
J: TRBJ2-7
D: TRBD2
size: -
length: 15

CDR3: CAYDPGQALYEQYF
DNA: TGTGCCTACGATCCGGGACAGGCCCTTTACGAGCAGTACTTC
V: TRBV30
J: TRBJ2-7
D: TRBD1
size: -
length: 14

CDR3: CASRTSGTGGRGYTF
DNA: TGTGCCAGCAGAACATCCGGGACAGGGGGGAGAGGCTACACCTTC
V: TRBV6-5
J: TRBJ1-2
D: TRBD1
size: -
length: 15

CDR3: CASSLGVTSGRTYEQYF
DNA: TGTGCCAGCAGCTTAGGCGTCACTAGCGGGAGAACCTACGAGCAGTACTTC
V: TRBV13
J: TRBJ2-7
D: TRBD2
size: -
length: 17

CDR3: CASSLYPGSSNQPQHF
DNA: TGTGCCAGCAGCTTGTACCCGGGATCCAGCAATCAGCCCCAGCATTTT
V: TRBV5-6
J: TRBJ1-5
D: -
size: -
length: 16

CDR3: CASSHLGTGTLNTGAFF
DNA: TGCGCCAGCAGCCACCTTGGGACAGGGACCCTTAACACTGGAGCTTTCTTT
V: TRBV4-1
J: TRBJ1-1
D: TRBD1
size: -
length: 17

CDR3: CASSVARTGVGYGYTF
DNA: TGTGCCAGCAGCGTAGCTAGGACAGGGGTTGGCTATGGCTACACCTTC
V: TRBV9
J: TRBJ1-2
D: TRBD1
size: -
length: 16

CDR3: CASSGAGRYEQYF
DNA: TGTGCCAGCAGTGGGGCAGGGCGTTACGAGCAGTACTTC
V: TRBV6-5
J: TRBJ2-7
D: -
size: -
length: 13

CDR3: CASSRDRSSYEQYF
DNA: TGTGCCAGCAGCAGGGACAGAAGCTCCTACGAGCAGTACTTC
V: TRBV5-4
J: TRBJ2-7
D: TRBD1
size: -
length: 14

CDR3: CASSRPGPGRVPYNEQFF
DNA: TGTGCCAGCAGCCGCCCTGGGCCGGGGAGGGTTCCCTACAATGAGCAGTTCTTC
V: TRBV14
J: TRBJ2-1
D: TRBD2
size: -
length: 18